Each of the 9 T cell receptor beta chains below was sequenced from the same sample in a study of blood T cell repertoires in COVID-19. Only in-frame clones appear in the TCRdb table, and some are missing; sequencing was by immunoSEQ multiplex PCR. This sample has roughly 250,000 clones; approximately 86% occur once, and the top ten carry under 2%. Source material: PBMCs or T cells enriched from blood (not recorded which). Receptors were obtained from a woman aged 45-59 years who had recovered from COVID-19.

A few counts support this clone. The V and J genes are TRBV5-5 and TRBJ1-5; D remains ambiguous. This CDR3 has 14 amino acids. The germline gives CDR1 SGHKS, CDR2 YYEKEE (reference sequence). V lost 0 bases and J lost 6, with 10 bases in between. CDR3 in amino acids: CASSLGSFLQPQHF. CDR3 bases: TGTGCCAGCAGCTTGGGCAGTTTTCTTCAGCCCCAGCATTTT.

J is TRBJ2-1 and V is TRBV14, with 9 positions matching TRBD1. Germline values: CDR1 SGHDN, CDR2 FVKESK. The CDR3 is 17 residues long. Germline trimming cut 4 bases from V and 3 bases from J; bases unmatched to any gene: 10. This chain's CDR3 is CASSLLAGTGYYNEQFF. The DNA of the CDR3 is TGTGCCAGCAGCCTTTTGGCCGGGACAGGGTACTACAATGAGCAGTTCTTC.

The V call is TRBV4-2, the J call TRBJ2-5; D is unclear. The CDR3 extends over 13 amino acids. Germline lookup yields CDR1 LGHNA and CDR2 YNFKEQ. With 4 bases removed from V and 3 bases from J, the gap between germline ends came to 9 bases. The CDR3 spells CASSLKLEETQYF. CDR3 DNA sequence: TGTGCCAGCAGCCTGAAGTTAGAAGAGACCCAGTACTTC.

The rearrangement uses TRBV19 and TRBJ2-1; D remains unclear. The CDR3 spans 16 residues. Germline CDR1 is LNHDA and CDR2 is SQIVND (reference sequence). Trimming shortened V by 5 bases and J by 0 bases, and 14 bases separated the two germline ends. The CDR3 here is CASSAYRLSSYNEQFF. The CDR3 DNA is TGTGCCAGTAGTGCGTACCGACTCAGCTCCTACAATGAGCAGTTCTTC.

This chain uses TRBV6-5 with TRBJ2-7; D possibly corresponds to TRBD2 (6 bases). The V end was cut by 6 bases, the J end by 4 bases, with 19 bases between. Germline V CDR1 and CDR2: MNHEY, SVGAGI. CDR3 size: 15 residues. CDR3 region: CASRGGNRGTYEQYF. The CDR3 DNA reads TGTGCCAGCAGAGGAGGGAACAGAGGGACTTACGAGCAGTACTTC.

The chain uses TRBV3-1 (or the pseudogene TRBV3-2) and TRBJ1-2; TRBD1 is a possible D gene (5 bases). Germline CDR1 LGHDT, CDR2 YNNKEL (reference sequence). V was clipped by 7 bases and J by 8 bases, with 14 bases between them. The CDR3 covers 12 residues. The CDR3 DNA reads as TGTGCCAGCACCCGGGGGGGGTTCGGCTACACCTTC. This translates into CASTRGGFGYTF.

V is TRBV6-5 and J is TRBJ1-5, with 9 bases lining up with TRBD1. The CDR3 has 14 amino acids. Germline V CDR1 and CDR2: MNHEY, SVGAGI. V lost 5 bases and J lost 11; bases outside the gene matches: 10. CDR3 nucleotides: TGTGCCAGCAGTCAAAATACAGGGGGCTTGGCCCAGCATTTT. Translation: CASSQNTGGLAQHF.

The J gene is TRBJ2-7, the V gene TRBV5-1; D may be TRBD2 (7 bases). The germline V and J ends were trimmed by 1 base and 5 bases, with 16 bases remaining between them. This CDR3 contains 15 residues. Germline CDR1 reads SGHRS; CDR2 reads YFSETQ. The CDR3 DNA reads as TGCGCCAGCAGCTTGTCGGGGGGCTCGATGGACGAGCAGTACTTC. Translation gives CASSLSGGSMDEQYF.

This clone was detected a few times. This chain links TRBV5-6 with TRBJ2-1; TRBD2 agrees at 12 bases. V shed 4 bases and J 15 bases; nucleotides not matched to a gene: 20. The CDR3 runs to 17 residues. Germline V gene sequence: CDR1 SGHDT, CDR2 YYEEEE. The chain's CDR3 is CASSPQGASGRASGRFF. The CDR3 DNA is TGTGCCAGCAGCCCGCAGGGAGCTAGCGGGAGGGCCAGCGGACGGTTCTTC. The variable domain in full, completed from reference TRBV5-6 and TRBJ2-1, reads DAGVTQSPTHLIKTRGQQVTLRCSPKSGHDTVSWYQQALGQGPQFIFQYYEEEERQRGNFPDRFSGHQFPNYSSELNVNALLLGDSALYLCASSPQGASGRASGRFFGPGTRLTVL.